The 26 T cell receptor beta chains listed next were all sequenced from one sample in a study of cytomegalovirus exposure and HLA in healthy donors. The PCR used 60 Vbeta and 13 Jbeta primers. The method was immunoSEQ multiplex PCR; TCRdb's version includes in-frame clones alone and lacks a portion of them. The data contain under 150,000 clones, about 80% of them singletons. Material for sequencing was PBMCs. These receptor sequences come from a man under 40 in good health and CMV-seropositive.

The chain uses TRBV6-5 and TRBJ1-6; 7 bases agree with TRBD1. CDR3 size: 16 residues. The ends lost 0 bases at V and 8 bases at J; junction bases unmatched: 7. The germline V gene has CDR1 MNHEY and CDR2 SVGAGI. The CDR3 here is CASSYSSSRGHSPLHF. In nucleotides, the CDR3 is TGTGCCAGCAGTTACTCGAGCTCTAGGGGGCATTCACCCCTCCACTTT.

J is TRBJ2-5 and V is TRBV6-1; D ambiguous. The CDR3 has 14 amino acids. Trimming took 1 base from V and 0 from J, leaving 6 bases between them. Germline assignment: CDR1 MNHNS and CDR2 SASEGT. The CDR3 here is CASSEVNNQETQYF. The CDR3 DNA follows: TGTGCCAGCAGTGAAGTGAACAACCAAGAGACCCAGTACTTC.

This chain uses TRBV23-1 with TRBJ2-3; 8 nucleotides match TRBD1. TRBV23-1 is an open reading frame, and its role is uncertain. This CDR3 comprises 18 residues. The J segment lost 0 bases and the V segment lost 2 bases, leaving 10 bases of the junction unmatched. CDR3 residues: CASSQADRERSSTDTQYF. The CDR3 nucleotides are TGCGCCAGCAGTCAAGCGGACAGGGAGCGAAGCAGCACAGATACGCAGTATTTT.

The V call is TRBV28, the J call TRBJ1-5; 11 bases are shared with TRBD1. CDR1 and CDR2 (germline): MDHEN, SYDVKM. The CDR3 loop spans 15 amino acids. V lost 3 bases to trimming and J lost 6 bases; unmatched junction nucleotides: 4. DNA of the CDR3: TGTGCCAGCAGTTTTCGGGGGACAGGGGGTCAGCCCCAGCATTTT. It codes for CASSFRGTGGQPQHF.

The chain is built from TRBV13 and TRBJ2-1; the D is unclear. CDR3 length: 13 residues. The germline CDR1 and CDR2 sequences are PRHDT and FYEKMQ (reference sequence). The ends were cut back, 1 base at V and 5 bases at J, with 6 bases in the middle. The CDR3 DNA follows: TGTGCCAGCAGCTTAGAGCTTAACAATGAGCAGTTCTTC. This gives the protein CASSLELNNEQFF.

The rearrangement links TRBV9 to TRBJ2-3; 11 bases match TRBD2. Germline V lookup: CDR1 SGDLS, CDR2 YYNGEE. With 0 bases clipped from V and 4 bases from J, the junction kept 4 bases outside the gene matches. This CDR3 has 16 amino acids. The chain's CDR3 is CASSVALAGGSDTQYF. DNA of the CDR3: TGTGCCAGCAGCGTAGCTTTAGCGGGGGGGTCAGATACGCAGTATTTT.

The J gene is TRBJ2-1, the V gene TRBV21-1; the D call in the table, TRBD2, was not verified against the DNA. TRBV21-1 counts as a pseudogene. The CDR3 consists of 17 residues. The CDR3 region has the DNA TGTGCCAGCAGCGCCGACACACTAGCGGGAGGTGAGTATGAGCAGTTCTTC. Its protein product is CASSADTLAGGEYEQFF.

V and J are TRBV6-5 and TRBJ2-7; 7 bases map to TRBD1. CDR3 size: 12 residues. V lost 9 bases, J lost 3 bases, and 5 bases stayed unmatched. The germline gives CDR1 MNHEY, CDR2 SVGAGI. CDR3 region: CASGTVSYEQYF. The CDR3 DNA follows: TGTGCCAGTGGGACAGTGAGCTACGAGCAGTACTTC.

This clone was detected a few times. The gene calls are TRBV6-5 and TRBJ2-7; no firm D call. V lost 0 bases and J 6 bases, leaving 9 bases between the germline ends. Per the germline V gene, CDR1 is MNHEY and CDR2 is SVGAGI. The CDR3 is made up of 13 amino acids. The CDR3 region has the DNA TGTGCCAGCAGTTACTCGTCAGGCAGCGAGCAGTACTTC. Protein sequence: CASSYSSGSEQYF.

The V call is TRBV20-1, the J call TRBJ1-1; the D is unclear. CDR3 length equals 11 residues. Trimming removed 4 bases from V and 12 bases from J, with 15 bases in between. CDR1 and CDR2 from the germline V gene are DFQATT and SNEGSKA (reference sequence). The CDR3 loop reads CSAMTSPGSFF. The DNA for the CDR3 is TGCAGTGCTATGACAAGCCCCGGCTCTTTCTTT.

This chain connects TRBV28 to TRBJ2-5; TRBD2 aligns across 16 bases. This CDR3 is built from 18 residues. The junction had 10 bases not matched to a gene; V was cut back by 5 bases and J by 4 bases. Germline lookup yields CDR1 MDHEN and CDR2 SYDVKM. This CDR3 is CASSPSSGLAGGPETQYF. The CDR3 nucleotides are TGTGCCAGCAGTCCCTCGTCGGGACTAGCGGGAGGGCCAGAGACCCAGTACTTC.

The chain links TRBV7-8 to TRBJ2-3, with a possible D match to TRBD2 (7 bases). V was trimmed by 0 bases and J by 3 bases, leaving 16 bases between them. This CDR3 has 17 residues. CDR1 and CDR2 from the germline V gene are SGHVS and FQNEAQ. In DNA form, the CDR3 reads TGTGCCAGCAGCTTAGCGACTAGTGGGGGGGCAACAGATACGCAGTATTTT. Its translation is CASSLATSGGATDTQYF. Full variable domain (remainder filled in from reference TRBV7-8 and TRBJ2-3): GAGVSQSPRYKVAKRGQDVALRCDPISGHVSLFWYQQALGQGPEFLTYFQNEAQLDKSGLPSDRFFAERPEGSVSTLKIQRTQQEDSAVYLCASSLATSGGATDTQYFGPGTRLTVL.

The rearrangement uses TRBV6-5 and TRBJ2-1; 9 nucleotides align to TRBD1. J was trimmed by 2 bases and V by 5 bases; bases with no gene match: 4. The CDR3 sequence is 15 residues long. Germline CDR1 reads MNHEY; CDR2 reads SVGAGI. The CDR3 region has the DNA TGTGCCAGCAGTCTAGACAGGGGGGCCTACAATGAGCAGTTCTTC. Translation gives CASSLDRGAYNEQFF.

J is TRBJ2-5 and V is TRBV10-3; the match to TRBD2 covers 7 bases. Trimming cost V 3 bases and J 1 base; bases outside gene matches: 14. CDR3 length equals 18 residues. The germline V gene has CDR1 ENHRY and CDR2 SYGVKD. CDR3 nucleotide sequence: TGTGCCATCAGTGATCCCTTCCCCCCTAGCGGCCTCCAAGAGACCCAGTACTTC. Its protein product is CAISDPFPPSGLQETQYF.

CDR3 sequence: CASSFNQGNYGYTF. CDR3 coding DNA: TGCGCCAGCAGCTTTAACCAGGGAAACTATGGCTACACCTTC. The chain carries TRBV5-1 and TRBJ1-2; tentative D call: TRBD1 (5 bases). V lost 2 bases and J lost 2, with 10 bases in between. CDR1 and CDR2 (germline): SGHRS, YFSETQ. There are 14 residues in the CDR3.

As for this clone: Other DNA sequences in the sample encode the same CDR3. The CDR3 sequence is CAISESGGGYTF. CDR3 sequence (DNA): TGTGCCATCAGTGAGTCCGGGGGAGGCTACACCTTC. This rearrangement joins TRBV10-3 to TRBJ1-2; D perhaps matches TRBD1 (5 bases). This CDR3 has 12 amino acids. Germline CDR1 reads ENHRY; CDR2 reads SYGVKD. Trimming removed 0 bases at V and 8 bases at J, with 7 bases between.

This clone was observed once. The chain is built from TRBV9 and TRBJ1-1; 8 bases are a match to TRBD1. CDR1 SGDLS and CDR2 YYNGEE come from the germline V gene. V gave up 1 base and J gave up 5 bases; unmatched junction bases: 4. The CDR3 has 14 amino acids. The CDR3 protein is CASSVQGASTEAFF. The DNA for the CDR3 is TGTGCCAGCAGCGTACAGGGGGCCTCAACTGAAGCTTTCTTT.

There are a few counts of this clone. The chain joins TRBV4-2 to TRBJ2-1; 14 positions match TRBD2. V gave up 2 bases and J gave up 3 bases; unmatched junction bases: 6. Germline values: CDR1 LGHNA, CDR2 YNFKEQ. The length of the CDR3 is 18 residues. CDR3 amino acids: CASSQTTSGGAVYNEQFF. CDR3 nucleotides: TGTGCCAGCAGCCAAACGACTAGCGGGGGGGCTGTCTACAATGAGCAGTTCTTC.

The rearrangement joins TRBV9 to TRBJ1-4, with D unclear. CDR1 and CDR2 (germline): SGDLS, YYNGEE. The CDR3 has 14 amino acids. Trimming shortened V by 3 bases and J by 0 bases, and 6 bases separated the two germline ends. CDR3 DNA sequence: TGTGCCAGCAGCGGCAGTCCAACTAATGAAAAACTGTTTTTT. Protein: CASSGSPTNEKLFF. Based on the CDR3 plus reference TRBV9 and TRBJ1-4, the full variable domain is DSGVTQTPKHLITATGQRVTLRCSPRSGDLSVYWYQQSLDQGLQFLIQYYNGEERAKGNILERFSAQQFPDLHSELNLSSLELGDSALYFCASSGSPTNEKLFFGSGTQLSVL.

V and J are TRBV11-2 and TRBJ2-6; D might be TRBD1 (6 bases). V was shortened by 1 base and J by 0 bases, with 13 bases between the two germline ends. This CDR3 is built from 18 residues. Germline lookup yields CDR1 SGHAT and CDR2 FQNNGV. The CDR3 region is CASSLVGSDSSGANVLTF. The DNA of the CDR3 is TGTGCCAGCAGCTTAGTAGGGTCGGACAGCTCTGGGGCCAACGTCCTGACTTTC.

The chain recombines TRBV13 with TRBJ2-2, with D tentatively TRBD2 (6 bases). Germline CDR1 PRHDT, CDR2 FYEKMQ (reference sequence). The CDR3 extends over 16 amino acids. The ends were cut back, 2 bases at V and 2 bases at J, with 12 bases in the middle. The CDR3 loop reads CASSLPPEGNTGELFF. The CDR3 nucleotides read TGTGCCAGCAGCTTACCCCCGGAGGGAAACACCGGGGAGCTGTTTTTT.

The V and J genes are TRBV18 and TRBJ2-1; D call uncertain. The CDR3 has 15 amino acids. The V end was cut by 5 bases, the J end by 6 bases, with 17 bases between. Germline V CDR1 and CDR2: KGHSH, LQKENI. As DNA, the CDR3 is TGTGCCAGCTCATCCTCCATCGTCGGGTCCAATGAGCAGTTCTTC. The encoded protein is CASSSSIVGSNEQFF.

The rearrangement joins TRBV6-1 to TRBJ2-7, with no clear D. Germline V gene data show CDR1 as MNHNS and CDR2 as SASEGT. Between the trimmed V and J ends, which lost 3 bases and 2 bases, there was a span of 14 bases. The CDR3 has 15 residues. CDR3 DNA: TGTGCCAGCAGTGAGGGCAGGATTACAGCCTACGAGCAGTACTTC. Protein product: CASSEGRITAYEQYF.

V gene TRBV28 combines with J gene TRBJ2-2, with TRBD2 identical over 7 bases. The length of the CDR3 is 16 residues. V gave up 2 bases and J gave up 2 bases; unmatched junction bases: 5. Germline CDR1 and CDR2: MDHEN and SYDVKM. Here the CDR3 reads CASSLDLAENTGELFF. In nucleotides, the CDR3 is TGTGCCAGCAGTTTAGATCTAGCGGAAAACACCGGGGAGCTGTTTTTT.

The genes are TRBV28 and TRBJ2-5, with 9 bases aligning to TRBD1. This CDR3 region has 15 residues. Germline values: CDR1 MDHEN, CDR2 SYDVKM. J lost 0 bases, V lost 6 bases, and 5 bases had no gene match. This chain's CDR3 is CASRKGQGNQETQYF. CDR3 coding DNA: TGTGCCAGCAGAAAGGGACAGGGAAACCAAGAGACCCAGTACTTC.

CDR3 residues: CASSPRTSGAYEQYF. The CDR3 nucleotides are TGTGCCAGCAGCCCCCGGACTAGCGGGGCCTACGAGCAGTACTTC. V is TRBV11-2 and J is TRBJ2-7, with 12 positions matching TRBD2. Trimming removed 5 bases from V and 2 bases from J; junction bases left unmatched: 4. Germline V CDR1 and CDR2: SGHAT, FQNNGV. There are 15 residues in the CDR3.